This TCR beta chain emerged from a study of cytomegalovirus exposure and HLA in healthy donors. 60 Vbeta and 13 Jbeta primers were used in PCR. Assay used: immunoSEQ multiplex PCR; TCRdb lists only in-frame clones, some missing. The table has 100,000 to 150,000 clones, 75% to 80% seen once. CDR1 is SNHLY, CDR2 FYNNEI, per germline. This CDR3 has 13 amino acids. The sequenced material came from PBMCs. The chain couples TRBV2 to TRBJ2-5; D unclear. The J call may be incorrect, as the DNA end agrees better with TRBJ2-7. This receptor was obtained from a woman in her forties in good health and CMV-seronegative. CDR3: CASSDDGSSEQYF. In DNA, the CDR3 is TGTGCCAGCAGTGATGATGGGTCTAGCGAGCAGTACTTC.